The 4 T cell receptor beta chains below all came from one sample that was sequenced in a study of cytomegalovirus exposure and HLA in healthy donors. Researchers ran the PCR with 60 Vbeta and 13 Jbeta primers. Profiled with immunoSEQ multiplex PCR; TCRdb holds only in-frame clones, not every one. This table has about 190,000 clones, almost 85% appearing once. The source material was PBMCs. These receptor sequences come from a boy aged 10-17 years in good health and CMV-seronegative.

V gene TRBV4-3 combines with J gene TRBJ2-5; TRBD2 might be the D (7 bases). V was pared by 2 bases and J by 3 bases, with 13 bases between. The length of the CDR3 is 15 residues. Germline V gene lookup returns CDR1 LGHNA and CDR2 YSLEER. The CDR3 protein is CASSQSGAGEETQYF. CDR3 nucleotide sequence: TGCGCCAGCAGCCAATCGGGGGCGGGGGAAGAGACCCAGTACTTC.

The chain has TRBV6-5 and TRBJ2-5, with a tentative D call TRBD2 (7 bases). There are 15 residues in the CDR3. Trimming cost V 3 bases and J 2 bases, with 13 bases left between them. Looked up from germline, CDR1 is MNHEY and CDR2 is SVGAGI. CDR3 region: CASSYSGEGQETQYF. CDR3 bases: TGTGCCAGCAGTTATTCAGGGGAGGGTCAAGAGACCCAGTACTTC.

The V and J genes are TRBV6-1 and TRBJ2-1, with 11 bases matching TRBD2. CDR3 length equals 16 residues. Germline V gene sequence: CDR1 MNHNS, CDR2 SASEGT. The J segment lost 3 bases and the V segment lost 3 bases, leaving 4 bases of the junction unmatched. CDR3: CASSDSGTSGYNEQFF. CDR3 DNA sequence: TGTGCCAGCAGTGATTCCGGGACTAGCGGCTACAATGAGCAGTTCTTC.

The gene calls are TRBV7-9 and TRBJ1-3, with TRBD1 matching 7 bases. In germline, CDR1 is SEHNR, CDR2 FQNEAQ (reference sequence). The CDR3 is 17 residues long. V trimming: 2 bases; J trimming: 0 bases; junction bases outside the gene matches: 7. The CDR3 loop is CASSLPTGFLSGNTIYF. In nucleotides, the CDR3 is TGTGCCAGCAGCTTACCGACAGGGTTCCTCTCTGGAAACACCATATATTTT.